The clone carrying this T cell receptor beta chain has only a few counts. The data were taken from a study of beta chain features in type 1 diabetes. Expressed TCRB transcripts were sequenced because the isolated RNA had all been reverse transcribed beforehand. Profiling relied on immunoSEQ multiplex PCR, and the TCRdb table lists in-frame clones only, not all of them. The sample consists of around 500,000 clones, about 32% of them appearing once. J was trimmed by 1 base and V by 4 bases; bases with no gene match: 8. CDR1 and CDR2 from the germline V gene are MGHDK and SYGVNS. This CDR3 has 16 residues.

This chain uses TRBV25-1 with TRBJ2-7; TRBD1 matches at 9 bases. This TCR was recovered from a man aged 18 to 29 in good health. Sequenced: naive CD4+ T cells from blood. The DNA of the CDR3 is TGTGCCAGCAGTGTGACCGGGACAGGGAAATCCTACGAGCAGTACTTC. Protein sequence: CASSVTGTGKSYEQYF.